This paragraph covers one TCR beta chain sequence. The antigen remains unidentified. The entry originates in a study of resident and recirculating memory T cells in vitiligo. Germline V gene data show CDR1 as SGHNT and CDR2 as YYREEE (reference sequence). CDR3 length: 13 amino acids. V was cut by 4 bases and J by 3 bases, with 11 bases left in between. Method: immunoSEQ multiplex PCR; TCRdb's copy keeps in-frame clones and lacks some. This table has about 42,000 clones, approximately 91% appearing once. Findings of the study overall: Different lesions suggested infiltration by different T cell clones.

The sample consisted of blood. This receptor was identified in a male donor with vitiligo. The J gene is TRBJ2-7, the V gene TRBV5-4, with D possibly matching TRBD1 (6 bases). The CDR3 DNA reads TGTGCCAGCAGCATCAGGGGTGGCTACGAGCAGTACTTC. It encodes CASSIRGGYEQYF.